These 27 T cell receptor beta chains were sequenced from one sample in a study of cytomegalovirus exposure and HLA in healthy donors. PCR primers comprised 60 Vbeta and 13 Jbeta primers. TCRdb's copy holds only in-frame clones and misses some; the assay was immunoSEQ multiplex PCR. The sample consists of about 180,000 clones, over 75% of them appearing once. Specimen: PBMCs. Receptor source: a woman between 50 and 59 years old in good health and CMV-seronegative.

V and J are TRBV5-1 and TRBJ2-1; 9 bases line up with TRBD1. CDR1 is SGHRS and CDR2 is YFSETQ in the germline V gene. Trimming took 1 base from V and 10 from J; bases not matched to a gene: 6. The CDR3 is made up of 14 amino acids. The CDR3 bases are TGCGCCAGCAGCTTGCTACAGGGGGCCCAGGAGCAGTTCTTC. This codes for CASSLLQGAQEQFF. Drawing the rest from reference TRBV5-1 and TRBJ2-1, the complete variable domain is KAGVTQTPRYLIKTRGQQVTLSCSPISGHRSVSWYQQTPGQGLQFLFEYFSETQRNKGNFPGRFSGRQFSNSRSEMNVSTLELGDSALYLCASSLLQGAQEQFFGPGTRLTVL.

The chain joins TRBV2 to TRBJ1-6; 8 positions match TRBD1. CDR1 and CDR2 from the germline V gene are SNHLY and FYNNEI. V was pared by 5 bases and J by 9 bases, with 12 bases of the junction left unmatched. The CDR3 is 16 residues long. CDR3 DNA: TGTGCCAGCAGTCCTCAAAGGCAGGGGGCAGGTTCACCCCTCCACTTT. The encoded protein is CASSPQRQGAGSPLHF.

This clone was observed a few times. This chain links TRBV18 with TRBJ1-2; the match to TRBD1 covers 9 bases. The germline V gene encodes CDR1 KGHSH and CDR2 LQKENI. With 4 bases clipped from V and 7 bases from J, the junction kept 10 bases outside the gene matches. The CDR3 is 15 residues long. This chain's CDR3 is CASSHRDREVGGYTF. For the CDR3, the DNA is TGTGCCAGCTCACACCGGGACAGGGAGGTTGGTGGCTACACCTTC.

This clone was recorded a few times. For the CDR3, the DNA is TGTGCCAGCAGCACGCAACAGGCTAGCGGGGGGTACAATGAGCAGTTCTTC. Translation gives CASSTQQASGGYNEQFF. V gene TRBV7-6 combines with J gene TRBJ2-1; TRBD2 aligns across 11 bases. After removal of 5 bases from V and 4 bases from J, the junction contained 10 bases not matched to a gene. The CDR3 runs 17 residues. Germline V lookup: CDR1 SGHVS, CDR2 FNYEAQ.

The chain joins TRBV28 to TRBJ2-7; D might be TRBD1 (6 bases). The CDR3 is 15 amino acids. Trimming left V 7 bases short and J 2 bases short, with 18 bases between. Germline V gene sequence: CDR1 MDHEN, CDR2 SYDVKM. In nucleotides, the CDR3 is TGTGCCAGCACCCCTGCTTCGACAGGAACCTACGAGCAGTACTTC. Its protein is CASTPASTGTYEQYF.

V usage is TRBV27 and J usage is TRBJ2-7; possible D gene TRBD2, 5 bases. Per the germline V gene, CDR1 is MNHEY and CDR2 is SMNVEV (reference sequence). Trimming removed 5 bases from V and 4 bases from J, with 15 bases in between. The CDR3 runs to 14 residues. The CDR3 region has the DNA TGTGCCAGCAGTATCACATGGACGGGGTACGAGCAGTACTTC. Translated, it gives CASSITWTGYEQYF.

The chain uses TRBV6-1 and TRBJ2-7, with 12 bases that match TRBD2. The junction had 6 bases not matched to a gene; V was cut back by 4 bases and J by 5 bases. This CDR3 has 15 residues. The germline gives CDR1 MNHNS, CDR2 SASEGT. The chain's CDR3 is CASSVRLAGDDEQYF. CDR3 DNA sequence: TGTGCCAGCAGTGTACGACTAGCGGGAGATGACGAGCAGTACTTC.

The V call is TRBV29-1, the J call TRBJ2-3; D gene ambiguous. V lost 4 bases, J lost 2 bases, and 7 bases lay in between. CDR1 SQVTM and CDR2 ANQGSEA come from the germline V gene. The CDR3 totals 12 residues. The CDR3 sequence is CSVASATDTQYF. The CDR3 coding sequence is TGCAGCGTTGCGAGCGCCACAGATACGCAGTATTTT.

This clone was seen a single time. This chain uses TRBV4-1 with TRBJ2-1; 11 bases match TRBD1. The CDR3 totals 17 residues. Trimming at V came to 1 base and at J to 5 bases, leaving 7 bases not matched to a gene. The germline V gene has CDR1 MGHRA and CDR2 YSYEKL. The CDR3 DNA sequence: TGCGCCAGCAGCCAAGCCCCGGGACAGGGGGGCCACAATGAGCAGTTCTTC. Translated, it gives CASSQAPGQGGHNEQFF.

The CDR3: CASSPQRRGTEAFF. In nucleotides, the CDR3 is TGTGCCAGCTCACCACAAAGGAGGGGCACTGAAGCTTTCTTT. The rearrangement links TRBV18 to TRBJ1-1; possibly TRBD1 for D (5 bases). The CDR3 has 14 residues. V lost 1 base to trimming and J lost 4 bases, with 10 bases between them. CDR1 is KGHSH, CDR2 LQKENI, per germline.

The gene calls are TRBV21-1 and TRBJ1-5; the DNA was not used to check the table's D call, TRBD1. TRBV21-1 is a recognized pseudogene. The CDR3 consists of 17 residues. CDR3 in amino acids: CASRRDRGLYSNQPQHF. In DNA, the CDR3 is TGTGCCAGCAGGAGGGACAGGGGGCTATATAGCAATCAGCCCCAGCATTTT.

This chain connects TRBV7-2 to TRBJ2-4; D not resolved. The CDR3 extends over 15 amino acids. Trimming took off 3 bases at V and 0 bases at J, with 9 bases between the two ends. Germline CDR1 and CDR2: SGHTA and FQGNSA. CDR3 nucleotide sequence: TGTGCCAGCAGCTTTTCCGCACTAGCCAAAAACATTCAGTACTTC. Its protein is CASSFSALAKNIQYF.

The V and J genes are TRBV4-1 and TRBJ2-1, with 8 bases aligning to TRBD1. Unmatched junction bases numbered 7, after V lost 2 bases and J lost 7 bases. In germline, CDR1 is MGHRA, CDR2 YSYEKL. The CDR3 covers 15 residues. The CDR3 region has the DNA TGCGCCAGCAGCCAACACGAGGACAGGGTAAATGAGCAGTTCTTC. This translates into CASSQHEDRVNEQFF.

V usage is TRBV19 and J usage is TRBJ2-7; TRBD2 matches 12 bases. The J segment lost 6 bases and the V segment lost 5 bases, leaving 8 bases of the junction unmatched. The germline V gene has CDR1 LNHDA and CDR2 SQIVND (reference sequence). The CDR3 consists of 15 residues. DNA for the CDR3: TGTGCCAGTAGTTCCAGGACTAGCGGGGTCATCGAGCAGTACTTC. Protein: CASSSRTSGVIEQYF.

This clone appeared a single time. The chain employs TRBV5-1 and TRBJ2-5, with D perhaps matching TRBD1 (7 bases). Germline V lookup: CDR1 SGHRS, CDR2 YFSETQ. V was cut by 6 bases and J by 6 bases, with 15 bases left in between. CDR3 size: 13 residues. The CDR3 DNA sequence: TGCGCCAGCACCGAGACAGGGAGGAAGACCCAGTACTTC. Amino acid sequence: CASTETGRKTQYF.

The chain has TRBV6-5 and TRBJ1-1; 7 bases align to TRBD1. This CDR3 contains 12 residues. The germline V gene has CDR1 MNHEY and CDR2 SVGAGI. The junction had 1 base not matched to a gene; V was cut back by 2 bases and J by 7 bases. CDR3 sequence (DNA): TGTGCCAGCAGTTACCGACAGGGTGAAGCTTTCTTT. Protein: CASSYRQGEAFF.

This rearrangement joins TRBV6-5 to TRBJ2-4, with D uncertain. Per the germline V gene, CDR1 is MNHEY and CDR2 is SVGAGI. The CDR3 runs to 13 residues. V was cut by 0 bases and J by 9 bases, with 9 bases left in between. The CDR3 is CASSYSSSSIQYF. CDR3 coding DNA: TGTGCCAGCAGTTACTCCTCTAGTTCCATTCAGTACTTC.

Here the CDR3 reads CASSLGGDRPEWQYF. The CDR3 nucleotides read TGTGCCAGCAGTTTAGGAGGGGACAGGCCGGAGTGGCAGTACTTC. The chain recombines TRBV27 with TRBJ2-7; 8 bases are a match to TRBD1. Looked up from germline, CDR1 is MNHEY and CDR2 is SMNVEV (reference sequence). V gave up 2 bases and J gave up 9 bases; unmatched junction bases: 12. This CDR3 spans 15 amino acids.

The chain carries TRBV21-1 and TRBJ1-4; no DNA check was done on the table's D call, TRBD1. TRBV21-1 is annotated as a pseudogene. The length of the CDR3 is 15 residues. In DNA, the CDR3 is TGTGCCAGCAGCAGATACAAGATTGACAGGGAAAAACTGTTTTTT. It is translated as CASSRYKIDREKLFF.

The rearrangement links TRBV7-8 to TRBJ1-2; 8 bases fit TRBD1. This CDR3 has 14 residues. The V gene's germline CDR1 is SGHVS and CDR2 FQNEAQ. V shed 5 bases, J shed 4 bases, and the junction held 6 bases outside the gene matches. The DNA of the CDR3 is TGTGCCAGCAGCCACGGACAGGGCGGCTATGGCTACACCTTC. Translated: CASSHGQGGYGYTF.

The chain links TRBV28 to TRBJ1-2; 11 bases map to TRBD1. This CDR3 spans 15 amino acids. Germline CDR1 is MDHEN and CDR2 is SYDVKM. J was trimmed by 6 bases and V by 6 bases; bases with no gene match: 9. CDR3 sequence (DNA): TGTGCCAGCAGGTTCCTCCGGGGACAGGGGGATGGCTACACCTTC. Protein: CASRFLRGQGDGYTF.

This chain connects TRBV4-2 to TRBJ1-2; the D is unclear. CDR3 length equals 16 residues. Germline CDR1 LGHNA, CDR2 YNFKEQ. The V and J ends lost 4 bases and 8 bases respectively, with 23 bases between them. CDR3 sequence reads: CASSPRLLVGLSGYTF. CDR3 coding DNA: TGTGCCAGCAGCCCACGGCTCCTAGTAGGCTTATCCGGCTACACCTTC.

This rearrangement joins TRBV2 to TRBJ2-5; D is uncertain. This CDR3 comprises 14 residues. Germline CDR1 is SNHLY and CDR2 is FYNNEI. Trimming removed 2 bases from V and 4 bases from J, with 11 bases in between. The CDR3 DNA reads as TGTGCCAGCAGTGAAAGGCGGTCGGGAGAGACCCAGTACTTC. It encodes CASSERRSGETQYF. Together with reference TRBV2 and TRBJ2-5, the CDR3 gives the full variable domain: EPEVTQTPSHQVTQMGQEVILRCVPISNHLYFYWYRQILGQKVEFLVSFYNNEISEKSEIFDDQFSVERPDGSNFTLKIRSTKLEDSAMYFCASSERRSGETQYFGPGTRLLVL.

This rearrangement joins TRBV2 to TRBJ2-7; 10 nucleotides match TRBD1. The CDR3 spans 19 residues. The germline V gene has CDR1 SNHLY and CDR2 FYNNEI. Trimming took 2 bases from V and 0 from J; bases not matched to a gene: 13. CDR3: CASSEPRTGGKQDSYEQYF. The CDR3 bases are TGTGCCAGCAGTGAACCTAGGACAGGGGGGAAACAAGACTCCTACGAGCAGTACTTC.

The J gene is TRBJ2-5, the V gene TRBV4-3, with D possibly matching TRBD2 (6 bases). This CDR3 has 12 amino acids. Germline V gene data show CDR1 as LGHNA and CDR2 as YSLEER. V was cut by 4 bases and J by 4 bases, with 7 bases left in between. CDR3 bases: TGCGCCAGCAGCCCCGGGGGAGAGACCCAGTACTTC. Translation: CASSPGGETQYF.

The chain has TRBV4-1 and TRBJ1-2, with 9 bases fitting TRBD1. With V trimmed by 3 bases and J by 4 bases, 6 bases remained unmatched. The germline V gene encodes CDR1 MGHRA and CDR2 YSYEKL. The CDR3 runs to 15 residues. This CDR3 is CASSQEQGAVYGYTF. The CDR3 nucleotides are TGCGCCAGCAGCCAGGAACAGGGGGCCGTCTATGGCTACACCTTC.

The chain carries TRBV15 and TRBJ2-7; 10 nucleotides agree with TRBD1. Germline CDR1 LNHNV, CDR2 YYDKDF (reference sequence). The CDR3 length is 14 residues. J lost 5 bases, V lost 4 bases, and 5 bases had no gene match. CDR3: CATSIPGQGNEQYF. CDR3 nucleotides: TGTGCCACCAGCATACCGGGACAGGGGAACGAGCAGTACTTC.